Shown below are 24 T cell receptor beta chains from a single sample sequenced in a study of T-cell memory formation after mild COVID-19. TCRdb used MiXCR to reprocess the 5' RACE reads, holding one entry per CDR3 protein. The table includes fewer than 650,000 distinct CDR3 sequences, 15% to 20% detected once. Sequencing input: PBMCs or a T cell subset sorted from them (not recorded which). These receptors came from an adult woman who had mild COVID-19 (a few samples of this study predate the infection). Cell type and time point are not known.

This clonotype is a singleton in its sample. The chain recombines TRBV6-4 with TRBJ1-6; D is perhaps TRBD1 (5 bases). Trimming removed 0 bases from V and 10 bases from J, with 13 bases in between. The CDR3 extends over 15 amino acids. Germline CDR1 and CDR2: MRHNA and SNTAGT. Here the CDR3 reads CASSDSYGGHSPLHF. The DNA of the CDR3 is TGTGCCAGCAGTGACTCTTACGGGGGTCACTCACCCCTCCACTTT.

This clonotype was seen more than once but under ten times. V and J are TRBV25-1 and TRBJ1-3; 8 bases agree with TRBD1. Trimming removed 5 bases from V and 2 bases from J; junction bases left unmatched: 8. Per germline, CDR1 MGHDK and CDR2 SYGVNS. The CDR3 covers 16 residues. The CDR3 DNA sequence: TGTGCCAGCAGTCAACAGGGACAGGTCGCTGGAAACACCATATATTTT. This gives the protein CASSQQGQVAGNTIYF.

This clonotype has just a few counts. The chain combines TRBV7-8 with TRBJ2-1, with 11 bases identical to TRBD2. The junction had 8 bases not matched to a gene; V was cut back by 5 bases and J by 5 bases. CDR3 length equals 16 residues. The germline V gene encodes CDR1 SGHVS and CDR2 FQNEAQ. In nucleotides, the CDR3 is TGTGCCAGCAGCGCCGTTCTAGCGGGAGGAAACAATGAGCAGTTCTTC. It yields the protein CASSAVLAGGNNEQFF.

This clonotype was detected ten times or more. This chain uses TRBV5-5 with TRBJ2-1; TRBD2 matches 8 bases. The J segment lost 2 bases and the V segment lost 1 base, leaving 2 bases of the junction unmatched. The CDR3 spans 15 residues. Germline V gene data show CDR1 as SGHKS and CDR2 as YYEKEE (reference sequence). This chain's CDR3 is CASSLILAAYNEQFF. The CDR3 DNA sequence: TGTGCCAGCAGCTTGATACTAGCGGCCTACAATGAGCAGTTCTTC.

The chain uses TRBV9 and TRBJ1-3; D is unclear. Trimming removed 2 bases at V and 0 bases at J, with 6 bases between. This CDR3 has 14 amino acids. Per germline, CDR1 SGDLS and CDR2 YYNGEE. The CDR3 region is CASSVTSSGNTIYF. The CDR3 region has the DNA TGTGCCAGCAGCGTGACCAGCTCTGGAAACACCATATATTTT.

In DNA, the CDR3 is TGCGCCAGCAGCTTGTCGACAGGAGCTAACTATGGCTACACCTTC. Translation: CASSLSTGANYGYTF. This sequence joins TRBV5-1 and TRBJ1-2; D may be TRBD1 (6 bases). Trimming pared 1 base from V and 0 bases from J, leaving 10 bases between. Per the germline V gene, CDR1 is SGHRS and CDR2 is YFSETQ. The CDR3 loop spans 15 amino acids. The full variable domain, in which reference TRBV5-1 and TRBJ1-2 provide the parts outside the CDR3, is KAGVTQTPRYLIKTRGQQVTLSCSPISGHRSVSWYQQTPGQGLQFLFEYFSETQRNKGNFPGRFSGRQFSNSRSEMNVSTLELGDSALYLCASSLSTGANYGYTFGSGTRLTVV.

This clonotype has more than one count but fewer than ten. CDR3 coding DNA: TGTGCCAGCAGTTTATCCTGGCCTAGCAATCAGCCCCAGCATTTT. Amino acids: CASSLSWPSNQPQHF. The chain joins TRBV12-3 or TRBV12-4 to TRBJ1-5, with unresolved D. V lost 2 bases and J 0 bases, leaving 8 bases between the germline ends. The CDR3 totals 15 residues.

On this clonotype itself: A read error is possible here, since a much larger clone lies one base away. The chain uses TRBV12-3 or TRBV12-4 and TRBJ2-1; D may be TRBD1 (6 bases). With 2 bases removed from V and 9 bases from J, the gap between germline ends came to 8 bases. The CDR3 covers 12 residues. The CDR3 is CASSLIRGEQFF. The CDR3 DNA reads TGTGCCAGCAGTTTAATCAGGGGTGAGCAGTTCTTC.

The sample holds many counts of this clonotype. The J gene is TRBJ1-6, the V gene TRBV6-2 or TRBV6-3; 7 bases are a match to TRBD1. Trimming at V came to 7 bases and at J to 10 bases, leaving 13 bases not matched to a gene. CDR1 and CDR2 from the germline V gene are MNHEY and SVGEGT. The length of the CDR3 is 15 residues. CDR3 bases: TGTGCCAGCATCCCGAACAGGGGAGGAGGCTCACCCCTCCACTTT. Amino acid sequence: CASIPNRGGGSPLHF.

The chain carries TRBV6-2 or TRBV6-3 and TRBJ2-7, with TRBD2 matching 7 bases. Germline V gene lookup returns CDR1 MNHEY and CDR2 SVGEGT. The CDR3 runs to 14 residues. V lost 6 bases to trimming and J lost 2 bases; unmatched junction nucleotides: 7. CDR3 bases: TGTGCCAGCAGACCGGGAGGCCGAACCTACGAGCAGTACTTC. Its translation: CASRPGGRTYEQYF.

V and J are TRBV5-1 and TRBJ2-1; weak D call: TRBD1 (6 bases). V was cut by 0 bases and J by 7 bases, with 17 bases left in between. Per the germline V gene, CDR1 is SGHRS and CDR2 is YFSETQ. CDR3 length equals 16 residues. Written as DNA, the CDR3 is TGCGCCAGCAGCTTGGGTAACAGGGTGTTTGATAATGAGCAGTTCTTC. It specifies CASSLGNRVFDNEQFF.

The CDR3 is CASSQEAVSYTEAFF. The CDR3 DNA reads as TGTGCCAGCAGCCAAGAGGCGGTCAGTTACACTGAAGCTTTCTTT. The chain links TRBV14 to TRBJ1-1; D is unclear. This CDR3 has 15 residues. V lost 0 bases to trimming and J lost 3 bases, with 11 bases between them. Germline V gene lookup returns CDR1 SGHDN and CDR2 FVKESK.

The chain combines TRBV9 with TRBJ2-3; possible D gene TRBD2, 5 bases. The CDR3 has 16 residues. Trimming stripped 4 bases from V and 2 bases from J, with 17 bases between. Germline V CDR1 and CDR2: SGDLS, YYNGEE. The CDR3 protein is CASSQVARAPTDTQYF. The DNA of the CDR3 is TGTGCCAGCAGCCAGGTAGCGCGGGCCCCCACAGATACGCAGTATTTT.

V usage is TRBV5-1 and J usage is TRBJ2-3; D is unresolved. The CDR3 runs 16 residues. V was trimmed by 0 bases and J by 2 bases, leaving 13 bases between them. Germline V gives CDR1 SGHRS, CDR2 YFSETQ. For the CDR3, the DNA is TGCGCCAGCAGCTTGGCCGGTGACGGCCTCACAGATACGCAGTATTTT. Translated: CASSLAGDGLTDTQYF.

CDR3 sequence reads: CASSQDKQTNEKLFF. CDR3 coding DNA: TGTGCCAGCAGCCAAGATAAACAGACTAATGAAAAACTGTTTTTT. The rearrangement uses TRBV3-1 and TRBJ1-4; D gene unclear. V was shortened by 0 bases and J by 2 bases, with 7 bases between the two germline ends. The CDR3 has 15 amino acids. Germline CDR1 and CDR2: LGHDT and YNNKEL (reference sequence).

This clonotype was seen more than once but under ten times. The V and J genes are TRBV11-2 and TRBJ2-7, with D possibly being TRBD1 or TRBD2 (5 bases each). There are 13 residues in the CDR3. Germline assignment: CDR1 SGHAT and CDR2 FQNNGV. V lost 0 bases, J lost 10 bases, and 13 bases lay in between. CDR3 sequence reads: CASSLDLSRDQYF. For the CDR3, the DNA is TGTGCCAGCAGCTTAGATTTGTCCAGGGACCAGTACTTC.

The chain joins TRBV5-5 to TRBJ2-2; no reliable D call. The CDR3 spans 16 residues. The germline V and J ends were trimmed by 6 bases and 0 bases, with 15 bases remaining between them. Germline V gives CDR1 SGHKS, CDR2 YYEKEE (reference sequence). The CDR3 DNA is TGTGCCAGCACCCAAAAAGCAGACTCGAACACCGGGGAGCTGTTTTTT. Residues: CASTQKADSNTGELFF.

The chain is built from TRBV30 and TRBJ2-1; 10 bases map to TRBD1. CDR3 length: 14 amino acids. From germline, CDR1 is GTSNPN and CDR2 SVGIG (reference sequence). The ends lost 2 bases at V and 8 bases at J; junction bases unmatched: 6. CDR3 bases: TGTGCCTGGAGTAGGGGACAGGGGAGCCATGAGCAGTTCTTC. It codes for CAWSRGQGSHEQFF.

The V and J genes are TRBV29-1 and TRBJ1-2; D not certain. The CDR3 is 9 residues long. Trimming removed 0 bases at V and 8 bases at J, with 1 base between. Germline V gene lookup returns CDR1 SQVTM and CDR2 ANQGSEA. CDR3 nucleotide sequence: TGCAGCGTTGAAGAAGGCTACACCTTC. Its protein product is CSVEEGYTF.

The sample holds many counts of this clonotype. Its ends do not fully match the called genes, so a read error is possible. The V gene is TRBV7-7, the J gene TRBJ2-2, with 8 bases matching TRBD1. Looked up from germline, CDR1 is SSHAT and CDR2 is FNYEAQ (reference sequence). This CDR3 is 16 amino acids long. The CDR3 is CASSLAAGGRTGELFF. CDR3 nucleotide sequence: TGTGCTAGCAGCTTAGCGGCAGGGGGCAGGACCGGGGAGCTGTTTTTT.

Of note for this clonotype: A read error may produce the germline difference seen at one junction end. The V call is TRBV25-1, the J call TRBJ2-5, with 10 bases that match TRBD1. Germline CDR1 reads MGHDK; CDR2 reads SYGVNS. CDR3 length: 12 amino acids. In nucleotides, the CDR3 is TGTGCCAGCAGACCGACAGGGGGCCCCGGTCACTTC. This codes for CASRPTGGPGHF.

The CDR3 reads CASRGGAGSGANVLTF. CDR3 nucleotide sequence: TGTGCCAGCAGGGGGGGCGCCGGCTCCGGGGCCAACGTCCTGACTTTC. This chain links TRBV6-6 with TRBJ2-6; TRBD1 or TRBD2 may be the D gene (6 bases each). Germline assignment: CDR1 MNHNY and CDR2 SVGAGI (reference sequence). Between the trimmed V and J ends, which lost 6 bases and 4 bases, there was a span of 16 bases. CDR3 length: 16 amino acids.

This clonotype has only a few counts. The rearrangement uses TRBV12-3 or TRBV12-4 and TRBJ2-7; D perhaps matches TRBD2 (6 bases). The germline V and J ends were trimmed by 8 bases and 3 bases, with 11 bases remaining between them. CDR3 length: 12 amino acids. The CDR3 sequence: CASGAGGYEQYF. The CDR3 bases are TGTGCCAGCGGCGCCGGGGGCTACGAGCAGTACTTC.

The table lists this clonotype with a few counts. The chain has TRBV11-1 and TRBJ2-3; D uncertain. CDR1 and CDR2 (germline): SGHAT, FQDESV (reference sequence). This CDR3 is 15 amino acids long. V was clipped by 1 base and J by 2 bases, with 10 bases between them. This CDR3 is CASSLGVSYTDTQYF. CDR3 in DNA: TGTGCCAGCAGCTTAGGCGTTTCCTACACAGATACGCAGTATTTT.